Each of the 16 T cell receptor beta chains below was sequenced from the same sample in a study of T cells in Graves' hyperthyroidism and ophthalmopathy. RNA transcripts yielded amplified TCR beta CDR3 regions. Primed by the HTBI set, a first-round RT-PCR was run on the TCR CDR3. One entry per CDR3 protein, called by TCRdb with MiXCR from the multiplex PCR reads. The repertoire includes about 200,000 distinct CDR3 sequences, about 17% of them detected once, and 40% to 65% sits in the top ten. Input material: blood. Every receptor here comes from a woman in her fifties or sixties with Graves' hyperthyroidism.

This chain uses TRBV29-1 with TRBJ1-3, with unresolved D. Germline assignment: CDR1 SQVTM and CDR2 ANQGSEA. V was shortened by 1 base and J by 9 bases, with 7 bases between the two germline ends. The length of the CDR3 is 11 residues. CDR3 sequence (DNA): TGCAGCGTTGAAGGGTCGGGCACCATATATTTT. Translated, it gives CSVEGSGTIYF.

This clonotype came up many times. The V call is TRBV11-3, the J call TRBJ2-1, with a weak D call TRBD2 (6 bases). The CDR3 loop spans 16 amino acids. Germline V CDR1 and CDR2: SGHNT, YENEEA. V was shortened by 4 bases and J by 6 bases, with 19 bases between the two germline ends. The DNA of the CDR3 is TGTGCCAGCAGCTCAGGGACCGGGACTGACATCAATGAGCAGTTCTTC. It codes for CASSSGTGTDINEQFF.

This clonotype was picked up many times. The gene calls are TRBV11-3 and TRBJ2-1, with 7 nucleotides matching TRBD2. J lost 4 bases, V lost 2 bases, and 11 bases had no gene match. The CDR3 loop spans 17 amino acids. The germline V gene has CDR1 SGHNT and CDR2 YENEEA. The CDR3 DNA sequence: TGTGCCAGCAGCTTAAGGAACGGGAGGATAGGGTACAATGAGCAGTTCTTC. Its translation: CASSLRNGRIGYNEQFF.

This chain joins TRBV7-8 and TRBJ2-1; 7 positions match TRBD1. The CDR3 is made up of 12 amino acids. Per the germline V gene, CDR1 is SGHVS and CDR2 is FQNEAQ. The junction had 2 bases not matched to a gene; V was cut back by 5 bases and J by 7 bases. CDR3 DNA: TGTGCCAGCAGCGTGACAGGGAATGAGCAGTTCTTC. Its protein is CASSVTGNEQFF.

This clonotype occurred a few times. The chain combines TRBV6-6 with TRBJ2-3; 9 bases fit TRBD2. This CDR3 region has 16 residues. The V and J ends lost 0 bases and 4 bases, in that order; junction bases with no gene match: 5. Germline CDR1 and CDR2: MNHNY and SVGAGI (reference sequence). In nucleotides, the CDR3 is TGTGCCAGCAGTTACTCGGGCGGGAGGGCCGCAGATACGCAGTATTTT. As protein: CASSYSGGRAADTQYF.

Ten or more counts support this clonotype. The rearrangement uses TRBV30 and TRBJ2-7; D is ambiguous. V was pared by 1 base and J by 2 bases, with 15 bases between. The V gene's germline CDR1 is GTSNPN and CDR2 SVGIG (reference sequence). The CDR3 runs to 15 residues. The CDR3 bases are TGTGCCTGGAGTGAACACAGAGACTTCGCCTACGAGCAGTACTTC. Its protein is CAWSEHRDFAYEQYF.

Comments on this clonotype: This may be a read error: a much more frequent sequence differs by one nucleotide. The J gene is TRBJ2-1, the V gene TRBV19; possibly TRBD1 or TRBD2 for D (5 bases each). CDR1 and CDR2 (germline): LNHDA, SQIVND (reference sequence). Trimming removed 7 bases at V and 0 bases at J, with 16 bases between. This CDR3 is 16 amino acids long. The CDR3 spells CASNTRAGFSYNEQFF. CDR3 in DNA: TGTGCCAGTAATACCAGGGCGGGCTTCTCCTACAATGAGCAGTTCTTC. The whole variable domain, remainder taken from reference TRBV19 and TRBJ2-1, is DGGITQSPKYLFRKEGQNVTLSCEQNLNHDAMYWYRQDPGQGLRLIYYSQIVNDFQKGDIAEGYSVSREKKESFPLTVTSAQKNPTAFYLCASNTRAGFSYNEQFFGPGTRLTVL.

There are many counts of this clonotype. The chain recombines TRBV10-3 with TRBJ2-5; 10 nucleotides match TRBD1. Losses at the gene ends were 3 bases for V and 4 bases for J; bases not matched to a gene: 5. The CDR3 extends over 15 amino acids. Looked up from germline, CDR1 is ENHRY and CDR2 is SYGVKD. Here the CDR3 reads CAISEGQGGRETQYF. CDR3 coding DNA: TGTGCCATCAGTGAAGGACAGGGGGGACGAGAGACCCAGTACTTC.

This clonotype appeared many times. This chain connects TRBV7-9 to TRBJ1-1; tentatively, D is TRBD1 (6 bases). Germline V gives CDR1 SEHNR, CDR2 FQNEAQ (reference sequence). Deletions cut 0 bases from V and 0 bases from J, with 8 bases between. The CDR3 runs 15 residues. The chain's CDR3 is CASSLAAGVNTEAFF. CDR3 coding DNA: TGTGCCAGCAGCTTAGCGGCAGGGGTGAACACTGAAGCTTTCTTT.

This clonotype was observed a handful of times. The rearrangement uses TRBV3-1 and TRBJ1-5; tentative D call: TRBD1 (6 bases). The CDR3 contains 15 residues. Per germline, CDR1 LGHDT and CDR2 YNNKEL (reference sequence). The V gene lost 6 bases and the J gene lost 0 bases, with 12 bases spanning the gap. The CDR3 protein is CASSLGGHSNQPQHF. The CDR3 DNA sequence: TGTGCCAGCAGTTTAGGGGGGCATAGCAATCAGCCCCAGCATTTT.

This clonotype was seen many times. The V call is TRBV14, the J call TRBJ2-2; 9 bases align to TRBD2. V shed 0 bases and J 1 base; nucleotides not matched to a gene: 3. The CDR3 totals 17 residues. Looked up from germline, CDR1 is SGHDN and CDR2 is FVKESK. CDR3 loop: CASSQELLAGNTGELFF. CDR3 nucleotides: TGTGCCAGCAGCCAAGAGTTACTAGCGGGGAACACCGGGGAGCTGTTTTTT.

This clonotype was seen repeatedly, ten times or more. This chain connects TRBV12-3 or TRBV12-4 to TRBJ2-1; TRBD2 might be the D (5 bases). The V gene lost 6 bases and the J gene lost 5 bases, with 8 bases spanning the gap. The CDR3 spans 12 residues. The CDR3 protein is CASSEGHNEQFF. DNA for the CDR3: TGTGCCAGCAGCGAGGGCCACAATGAGCAGTTCTTC.

This clonotype was found a few times. This sequence joins TRBV5-5 and TRBJ2-2; the match to TRBD2 covers 12 bases. Looked up from germline, CDR1 is SGHKS and CDR2 is YYEKEE (reference sequence). V gave up 4 bases and J gave up 6 bases; unmatched junction bases: 4. The CDR3 covers 15 residues. The CDR3 region has the DNA TGTGCCAGCAGCCTACTAGCGGGAGGTGCCGGGGAGCTGTTTTTT. It is translated as CASSLLAGGAGELFF.

This clonotype has only a few counts. This chain joins TRBV4-1 and TRBJ1-2; a weak D match, TRBD1 (5 bases). V lost 6 bases and J 8 bases, leaving 13 bases between the germline ends. This CDR3 comprises 12 residues. Germline V gene data show CDR1 as MGHRA and CDR2 as YSYEKL. CDR3 sequence reads: CASSRSGNGYTF. CDR3 sequence (DNA): TGCGCCAGCAGTCGGTCAGGGAACGGCTACACCTTC.

The chain carries TRBV11-3 and TRBJ2-1; D ambiguous. V lost 2 bases to trimming and J lost 4 bases, with 12 bases between them. CDR3 length equals 15 residues. Germline V lookup: CDR1 SGHNT, CDR2 YENEEA. This CDR3 reads CASSLLATPYNEQFF. CDR3 nucleotide sequence: TGTGCCAGCAGCTTACTCGCAACTCCTTACAATGAGCAGTTCTTC.

The chain uses TRBV14 and TRBJ1-2; the match to TRBD1 covers 7 bases. The CDR3 covers 15 residues. CDR1 and CDR2 (germline): SGHDN, FVKESK. Trimming cost V 7 bases and J 4 bases; bases outside gene matches: 12. CDR3 amino acids: CASTPTGKEFYGYTF. The CDR3 region has the DNA TGTGCCAGCACCCCGACAGGGAAAGAGTTCTATGGCTACACCTTC.